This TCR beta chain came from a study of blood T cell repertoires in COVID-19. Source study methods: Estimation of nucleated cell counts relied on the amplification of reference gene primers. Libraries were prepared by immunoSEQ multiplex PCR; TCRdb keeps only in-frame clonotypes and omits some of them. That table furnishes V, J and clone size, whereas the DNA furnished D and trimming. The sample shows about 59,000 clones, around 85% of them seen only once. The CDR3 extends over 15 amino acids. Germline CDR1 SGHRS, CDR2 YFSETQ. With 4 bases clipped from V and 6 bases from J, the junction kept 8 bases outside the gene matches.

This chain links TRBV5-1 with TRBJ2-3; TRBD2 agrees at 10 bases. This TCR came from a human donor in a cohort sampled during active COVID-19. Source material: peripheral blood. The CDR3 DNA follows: TGCGCCAGCAGCGAGGGACTAGCGAGTTGGGATACGCAGTATTTT. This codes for CASSEGLASWDTQYF. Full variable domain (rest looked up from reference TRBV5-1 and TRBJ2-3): KAGVTQTPRYLIKTRGQQVTLSCSPISGHRSVSWYQQTPGQGLQFLFEYFSETQRNKGNFPGRFSGRQFSNSRSEMNVSTLELGDSALYLCASSEGLASWDTQYFGPGTRLTVL.